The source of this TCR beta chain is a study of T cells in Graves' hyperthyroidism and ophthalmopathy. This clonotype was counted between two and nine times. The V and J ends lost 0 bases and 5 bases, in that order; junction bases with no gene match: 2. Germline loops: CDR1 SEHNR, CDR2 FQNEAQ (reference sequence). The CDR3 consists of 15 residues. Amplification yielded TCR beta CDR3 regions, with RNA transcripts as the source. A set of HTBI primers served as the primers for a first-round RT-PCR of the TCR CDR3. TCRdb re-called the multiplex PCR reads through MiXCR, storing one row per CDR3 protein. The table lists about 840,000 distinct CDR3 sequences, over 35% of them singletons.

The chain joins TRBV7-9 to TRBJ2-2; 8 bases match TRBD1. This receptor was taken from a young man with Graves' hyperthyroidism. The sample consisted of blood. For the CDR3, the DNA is TGTGCCAGCAGCTTAGCGCAGGGGGCTACCGGGGAGCTGTTTTTT. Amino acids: CASSLAQGATGELFF.